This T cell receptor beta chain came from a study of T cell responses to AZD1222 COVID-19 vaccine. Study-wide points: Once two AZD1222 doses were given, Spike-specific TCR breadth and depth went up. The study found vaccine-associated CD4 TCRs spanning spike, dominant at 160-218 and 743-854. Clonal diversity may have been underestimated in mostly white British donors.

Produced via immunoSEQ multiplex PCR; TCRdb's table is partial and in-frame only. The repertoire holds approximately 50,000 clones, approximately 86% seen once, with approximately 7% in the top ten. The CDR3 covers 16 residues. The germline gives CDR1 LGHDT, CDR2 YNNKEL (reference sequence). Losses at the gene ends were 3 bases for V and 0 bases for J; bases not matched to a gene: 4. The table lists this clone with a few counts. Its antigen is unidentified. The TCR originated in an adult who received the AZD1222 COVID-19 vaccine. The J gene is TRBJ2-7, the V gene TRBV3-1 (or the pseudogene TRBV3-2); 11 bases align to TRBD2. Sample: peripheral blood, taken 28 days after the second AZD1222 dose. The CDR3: CASSHAGTSGSYEQYF. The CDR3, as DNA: TGTGCCAGCAGCCATGCTGGGACTAGCGGCTCCTACGAGCAGTACTTC.